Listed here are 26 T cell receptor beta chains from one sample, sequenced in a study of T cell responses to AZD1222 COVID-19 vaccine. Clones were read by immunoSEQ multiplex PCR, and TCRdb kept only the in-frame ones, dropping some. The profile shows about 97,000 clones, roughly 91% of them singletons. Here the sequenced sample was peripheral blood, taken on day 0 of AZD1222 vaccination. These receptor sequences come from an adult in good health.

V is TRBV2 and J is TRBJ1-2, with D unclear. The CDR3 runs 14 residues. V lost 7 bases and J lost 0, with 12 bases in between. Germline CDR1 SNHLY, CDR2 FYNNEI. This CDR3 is CASIPGRTNYGYTF. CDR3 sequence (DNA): TGTGCCAGCATCCCCGGCAGGACTAACTATGGCTACACCTTC. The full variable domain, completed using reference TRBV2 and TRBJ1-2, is EPEVTQTPSHQVTQMGQEVILRCVPISNHLYFYWYRQILGQKVEFLVSFYNNEISEKSEIFDDQFSVERPDGSNFTLKIRSTKLEDSAMYFCASIPGRTNYGYTFGSGTRLTVV.

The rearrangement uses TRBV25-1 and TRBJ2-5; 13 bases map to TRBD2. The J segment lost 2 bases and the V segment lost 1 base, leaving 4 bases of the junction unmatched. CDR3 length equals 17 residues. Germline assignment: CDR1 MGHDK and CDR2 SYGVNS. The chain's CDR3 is CASSELTSGRKQETQYF. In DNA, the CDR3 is TGTGCCAGCAGTGAATTGACTAGCGGGAGGAAGCAAGAGACCCAGTACTTC.

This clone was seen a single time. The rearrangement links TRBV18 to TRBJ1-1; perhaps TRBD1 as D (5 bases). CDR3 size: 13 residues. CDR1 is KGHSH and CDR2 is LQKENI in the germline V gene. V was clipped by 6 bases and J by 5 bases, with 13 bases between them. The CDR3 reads CASSLARETEAFF. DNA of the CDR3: TGTGCCAGCTCCCTAGCCAGGGAGACTGAAGCTTTCTTT.

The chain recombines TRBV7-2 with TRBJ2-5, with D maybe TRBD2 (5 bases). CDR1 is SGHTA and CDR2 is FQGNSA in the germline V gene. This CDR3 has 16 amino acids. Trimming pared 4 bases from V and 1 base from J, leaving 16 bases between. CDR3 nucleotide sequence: TGTGCCAGCAGCTCAAGTAGAGCGGCATCCCAAGAGACCCAGTACTTC. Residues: CASSSSRAASQETQYF. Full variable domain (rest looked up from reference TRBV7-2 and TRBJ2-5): GAGVSQSPSNKVTEKGKDVELRCDPISGHTALYWYRQSLGQGLEFLIYFQGNSAPDKSGLPSDRFSAERTGGSVSTLTIQRTQQEDSAVYLCASSSSRAASQETQYFGPGTRLLVL.

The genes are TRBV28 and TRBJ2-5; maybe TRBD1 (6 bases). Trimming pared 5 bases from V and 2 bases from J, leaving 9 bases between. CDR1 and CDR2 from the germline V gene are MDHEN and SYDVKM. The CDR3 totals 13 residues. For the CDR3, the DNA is TGTGCCAGCAGTCCAACAGGGCAAGAGACCCAGTACTTC. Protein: CASSPTGQETQYF.

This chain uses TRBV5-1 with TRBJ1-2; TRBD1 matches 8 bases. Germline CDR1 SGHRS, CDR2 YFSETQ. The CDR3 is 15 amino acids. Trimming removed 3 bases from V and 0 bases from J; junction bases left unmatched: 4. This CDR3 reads CASSSGGLPNYGYTF. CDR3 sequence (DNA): TGCGCCAGCAGCTCAGGGGGCCTCCCTAACTATGGCTACACCTTC.

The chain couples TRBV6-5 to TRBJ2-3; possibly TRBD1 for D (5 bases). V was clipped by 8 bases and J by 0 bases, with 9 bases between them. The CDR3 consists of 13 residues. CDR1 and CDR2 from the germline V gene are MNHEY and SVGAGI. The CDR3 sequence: CASAWGSTDTQYF. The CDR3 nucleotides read TGTGCCAGCGCTTGGGGCAGCACAGATACGCAGTATTTT.

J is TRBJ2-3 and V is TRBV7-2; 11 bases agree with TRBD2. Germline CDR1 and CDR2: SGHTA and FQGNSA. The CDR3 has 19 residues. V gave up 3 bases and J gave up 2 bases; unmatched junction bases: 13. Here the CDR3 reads CASSFLAGGVVGATDTQYF. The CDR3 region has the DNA TGTGCCAGCAGCTTCCTAGCGGGGGGCGTCGTTGGGGCCACAGATACGCAGTATTTT.

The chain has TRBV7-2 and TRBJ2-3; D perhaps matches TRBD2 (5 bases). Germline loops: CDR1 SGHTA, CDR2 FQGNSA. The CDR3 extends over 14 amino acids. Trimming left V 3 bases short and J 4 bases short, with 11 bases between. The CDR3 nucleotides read TGTGCCAGCAGCTTGTATGGGAGTTCAGATACGCAGTATTTT. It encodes CASSLYGSSDTQYF.

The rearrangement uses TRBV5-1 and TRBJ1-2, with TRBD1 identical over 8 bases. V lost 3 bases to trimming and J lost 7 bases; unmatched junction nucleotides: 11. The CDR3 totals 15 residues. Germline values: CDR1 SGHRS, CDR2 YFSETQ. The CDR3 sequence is CASSSSQGARAGYTF. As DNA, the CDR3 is TGCGCCAGCAGCTCTTCTCAGGGGGCGAGGGCTGGCTACACCTTC.

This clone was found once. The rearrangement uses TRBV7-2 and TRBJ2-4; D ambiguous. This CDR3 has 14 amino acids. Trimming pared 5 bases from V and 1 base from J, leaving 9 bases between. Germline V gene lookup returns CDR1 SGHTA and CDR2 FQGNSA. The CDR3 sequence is CASSPMGAKNIQYF. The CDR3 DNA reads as TGTGCCAGCAGCCCCATGGGGGCCAAAAACATTCAGTACTTC.

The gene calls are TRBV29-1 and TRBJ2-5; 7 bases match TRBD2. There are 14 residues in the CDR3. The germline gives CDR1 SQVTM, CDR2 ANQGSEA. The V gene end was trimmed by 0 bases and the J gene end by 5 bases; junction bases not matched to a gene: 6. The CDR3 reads CSVEEGGSSETQYF. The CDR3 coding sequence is TGCAGCGTTGAAGAGGGGGGGTCCAGCGAGACCCAGTACTTC.

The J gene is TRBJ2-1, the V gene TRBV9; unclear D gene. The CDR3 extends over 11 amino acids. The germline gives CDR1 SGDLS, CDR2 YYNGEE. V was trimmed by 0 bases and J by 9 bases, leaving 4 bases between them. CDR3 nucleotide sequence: TGTGCCAGCAGCGTAGGGCGTGAGCAGTTCTTC. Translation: CASSVGREQFF.

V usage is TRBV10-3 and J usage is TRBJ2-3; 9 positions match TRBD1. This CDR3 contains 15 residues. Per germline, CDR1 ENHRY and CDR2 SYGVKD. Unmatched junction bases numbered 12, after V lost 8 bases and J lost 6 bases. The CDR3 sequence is CAILSPGQGVDTQYF. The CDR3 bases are TGTGCCATCCTGAGCCCGGGACAGGGAGTGGATACGCAGTATTTT.

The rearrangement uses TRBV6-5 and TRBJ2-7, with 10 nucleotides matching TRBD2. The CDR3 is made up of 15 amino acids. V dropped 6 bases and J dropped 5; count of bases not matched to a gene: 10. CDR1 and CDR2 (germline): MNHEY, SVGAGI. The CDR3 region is CASRYRAGGLHEQYF. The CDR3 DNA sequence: TGTGCCAGCAGGTACCGAGCGGGAGGGTTGCACGAGCAGTACTTC.

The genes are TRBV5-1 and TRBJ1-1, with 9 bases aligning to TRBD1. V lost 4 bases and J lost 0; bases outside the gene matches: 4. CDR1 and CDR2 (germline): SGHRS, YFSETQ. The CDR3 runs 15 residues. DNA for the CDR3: TGCGCCAGCAGCCCGTGGGACAGGGTGAACACTGAAGCTTTCTTT. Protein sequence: CASSPWDRVNTEAFF. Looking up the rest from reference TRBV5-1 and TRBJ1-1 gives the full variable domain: KAGVTQTPRYLIKTRGQQVTLSCSPISGHRSVSWYQQTPGQGLQFLFEYFSETQRNKGNFPGRFSGRQFSNSRSEMNVSTLELGDSALYLCASSPWDRVNTEAFFGQGTRLTVV.

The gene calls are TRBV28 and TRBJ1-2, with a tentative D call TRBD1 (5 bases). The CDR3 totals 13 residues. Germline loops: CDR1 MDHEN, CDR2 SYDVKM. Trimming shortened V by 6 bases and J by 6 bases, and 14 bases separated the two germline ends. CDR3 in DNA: TGTGCCAGCAGCCCCGGTTGGGGGAATGGCTACACCTTC. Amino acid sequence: CASSPGWGNGYTF.

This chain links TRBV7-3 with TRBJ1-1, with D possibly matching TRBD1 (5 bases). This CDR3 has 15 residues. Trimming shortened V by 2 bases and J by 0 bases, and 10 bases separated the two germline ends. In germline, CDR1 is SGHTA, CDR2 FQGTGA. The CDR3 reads CASSLFAQVNTEAFF. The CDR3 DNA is TGTGCCAGCAGCTTATTTGCACAGGTGAACACTGAAGCTTTCTTT.

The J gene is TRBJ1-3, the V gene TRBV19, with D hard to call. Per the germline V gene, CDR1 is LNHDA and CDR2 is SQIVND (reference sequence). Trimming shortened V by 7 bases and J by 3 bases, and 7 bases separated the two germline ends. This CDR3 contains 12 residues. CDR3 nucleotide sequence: TGTGCCAGTACCCACGGTGGAAACACCATATATTTT. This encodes CASTHGGNTIYF.

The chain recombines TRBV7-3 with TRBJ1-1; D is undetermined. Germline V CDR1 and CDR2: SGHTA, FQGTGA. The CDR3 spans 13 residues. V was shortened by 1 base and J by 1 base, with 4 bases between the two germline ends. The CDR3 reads CASSLRGNTEAFF. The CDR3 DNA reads TGTGCCAGCAGCTTAAGGGGGAACACTGAAGCTTTCTTT.

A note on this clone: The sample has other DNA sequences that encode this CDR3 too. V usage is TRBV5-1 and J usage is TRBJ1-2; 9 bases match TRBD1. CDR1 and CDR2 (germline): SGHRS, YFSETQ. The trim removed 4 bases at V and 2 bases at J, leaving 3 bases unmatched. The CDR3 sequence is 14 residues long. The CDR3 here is CASSLGQGNYGYTF. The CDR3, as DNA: TGCGCCAGCAGCCTGGGACAGGGCAACTATGGCTACACCTTC.

The CDR3: CASSATTGYDGASSQFF. In DNA, the CDR3 is TGTGCCAGTAGTGCTACAACAGGGTACGACGGCGCCTCATCCCAGTTCTTC. This chain joins TRBV19 and TRBJ2-1; the D gene is possibly TRBD1 (6 bases). Germline CDR1 LNHDA, CDR2 SQIVND (reference sequence). The V and J ends lost 5 bases and 13 bases respectively, with 30 bases between them. CDR3 length equals 17 residues.

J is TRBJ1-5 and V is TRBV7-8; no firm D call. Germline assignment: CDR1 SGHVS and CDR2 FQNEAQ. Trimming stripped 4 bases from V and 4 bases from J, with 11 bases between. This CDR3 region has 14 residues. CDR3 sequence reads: CASSSSNENQPQHF. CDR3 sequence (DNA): TGTGCCAGCAGCTCGTCCAATGAGAATCAGCCCCAGCATTTT.

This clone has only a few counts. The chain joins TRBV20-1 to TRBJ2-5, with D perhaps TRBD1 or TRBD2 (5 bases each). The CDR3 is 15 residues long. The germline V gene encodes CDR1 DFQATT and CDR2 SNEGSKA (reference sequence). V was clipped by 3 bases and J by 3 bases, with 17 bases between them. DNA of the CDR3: TGCAGTGCTAGTCCCAGGGTGAGGCGGGAAGAGACCCAGTACTTC. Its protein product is CSASPRVRREETQYF.

CDR3 amino acids: CASRGTSGGYEQYF. The CDR3 DNA sequence: TGTGCCAGCAGGGGGACTAGCGGGGGCTACGAGCAGTACTTC. The chain uses TRBV6-6 and TRBJ2-7; 14 bases map to TRBD2. CDR1 MNHNY and CDR2 SVGAGI come from the germline V gene (reference sequence). V lost 6 bases to trimming and J lost 3 bases; unmatched junction nucleotides: 1. The CDR3 loop spans 14 amino acids.

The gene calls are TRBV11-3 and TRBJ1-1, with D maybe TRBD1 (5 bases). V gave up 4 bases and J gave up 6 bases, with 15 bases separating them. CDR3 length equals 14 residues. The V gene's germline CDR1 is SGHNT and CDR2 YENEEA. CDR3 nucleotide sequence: TGTGCCAGCAGCTCTTACGGGACGGACCCTGAAGCTTTCTTT. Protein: CASSSYGTDPEAFF.